Following are 32 T cell receptor beta chains from one sample sequenced in a study of T cell responses to AZD1222 COVID-19 vaccine. Repertoires were generated with immunoSEQ multiplex PCR, while TCRdb's copy carries only in-frame clones and drops some. In the table there are tens of thousands of clones, 92% of which are singletons. The source was peripheral blood, collected on day 0 of AZD1222 vaccination. These TCRs come from an adult in good health.

V is TRBV11-3 and J is TRBJ1-1; D unclear. The germline V and J ends were trimmed by 1 base and 1 base, with 4 bases remaining between them. This CDR3 is built from 13 residues. The V gene's germline CDR1 is SGHNT and CDR2 YENEEA. CDR3: CASSLGQNTEAFF. The CDR3 nucleotides are TGTGCCAGCAGCTTAGGGCAGAACACTGAAGCTTTCTTT.

This clone appeared a single time. The chain employs TRBV7-2 and TRBJ2-1, with unresolved D. CDR3 length: 13 residues. Between the trimmed V and J ends, which lost 3 bases and 5 bases, there was a span of 8 bases. The germline gives CDR1 SGHTA, CDR2 FQGNSA. The CDR3 spells CASSFFSDNEQFF. CDR3 bases: TGTGCCAGCAGCTTTTTTTCTGACAATGAGCAGTTCTTC.

V is TRBV5-1 and J is TRBJ1-1, with D possibly TRBD1 on 5 matching bases. V dropped 4 bases and J dropped 3 bases, with 19 bases sitting between them. Germline CDR1 SGHRS, CDR2 YFSETQ. The CDR3 covers 16 residues. CDR3 amino acids: CASSPDWGVGYTEAFF. CDR3 coding DNA: TGCGCCAGCAGCCCCGACTGGGGGGTCGGGTACACTGAAGCTTTCTTT.

This clone was detected once. The chain joins TRBV7-6 to TRBJ2-5; 12 bases align to TRBD2. With 4 bases clipped from V and 1 base from J, the junction kept 4 bases outside the gene matches. This CDR3 has 16 residues. Germline loops: CDR1 SGHVS, CDR2 FNYEAQ. CDR3: CASSSPTSGSQETQYF. The CDR3 DNA reads as TGTGCCAGCAGCTCACCGACTAGCGGGAGCCAAGAGACCCAGTACTTC.

The rearrangement uses TRBV3-1 (or the pseudogene TRBV3-2) and TRBJ1-2; tentative D call: TRBD1 (5 bases). Trimming shortened V by 4 bases and J by 7 bases, and 19 bases separated the two germline ends. Looked up from germline, CDR1 is LGHDT and CDR2 is YNNKEL (reference sequence). The CDR3 totals 15 residues. The CDR3 DNA is TGTGCCAGCAGCCCCCCTGGACACAGAGCGGGTGGCTACACCTTC. Translated, it gives CASSPPGHRAGGYTF.

V is TRBV2 and J is TRBJ2-3; D might be TRBD2 (6 bases). This CDR3 region has 14 residues. Germline V gene sequence: CDR1 SNHLY, CDR2 FYNNEI. V was clipped by 5 bases and J by 2 bases, with 11 bases between them. The CDR3 reads CASSYERATDTQYF. CDR3 DNA sequence: TGTGCCAGCAGTTACGAGCGGGCCACAGATACGCAGTATTTT. The full variable domain, completed using reference TRBV2 and TRBJ2-3, is EPEVTQTPSHQVTQMGQEVILRCVPISNHLYFYWYRQILGQKVEFLVSFYNNEISEKSEIFDDQFSVERPDGSNFTLKIRSTKLEDSAMYFCASSYERATDTQYFGPGTRLTVL.

The chain combines TRBV6-6 with TRBJ2-1, with D uncertain. Germline lookup yields CDR1 MNHNY and CDR2 SVGAGI (reference sequence). V lost 6 bases, J lost 6 bases, and 9 bases lay in between. This CDR3 comprises 12 residues. The CDR3 loop is CASSSTFNEQFF. The DNA of the CDR3 is TGTGCCAGCAGCTCTACCTTCAATGAGCAGTTCTTC.

The chain joins TRBV9 to TRBJ1-5; D remains unclear. The V gene lost 0 bases and the J gene lost 5 bases, with 6 bases spanning the gap. Germline V gene data show CDR1 as SGDLS and CDR2 as YYNGEE. The CDR3 extends over 13 amino acids. The CDR3 DNA is TGTGCCAGCAGCGTAGCTGGAGATCAGCCCCAGCATTTT. The encoded protein is CASSVAGDQPQHF.

The chain carries TRBV7-9 and TRBJ2-7, with a tentative D call TRBD2 (5 bases). The CDR3 sequence is 14 residues long. Trimming took off 7 bases at V and 3 bases at J, with 16 bases between the two ends. In germline, CDR1 is SEHNR, CDR2 FQNEAQ (reference sequence). The CDR3 loop is CASTSSGIHYEQYF. The CDR3, as DNA: TGTGCCAGCACCTCCTCGGGGATCCACTACGAGCAGTACTTC.

This chain uses TRBV30 with TRBJ2-7; 8 bases map to TRBD2. J lost 1 base, V lost 6 bases, and 5 bases had no gene match. This CDR3 contains 13 residues. The V gene's germline CDR1 is GTSNPN and CDR2 SVGIG (reference sequence). CDR3 protein: CACGGGRSYEQYF. Written as DNA, the CDR3 is TGTGCCTGTGGGGGCGGGAGGTCCTACGAGCAGTACTTC.

The chain is built from TRBV7-9 and TRBJ1-1, with D unclear. The ends were cut back, 3 bases at V and 1 base at J, with 6 bases in the middle. Per germline, CDR1 SEHNR and CDR2 FQNEAQ (reference sequence). The CDR3 is 13 residues long. The CDR3 DNA reads as TGTGCCAGCAGCTTTGACCCGAACACTGAAGCTTTCTTT. Protein product: CASSFDPNTEAFF. The whole variable domain, remainder taken from reference TRBV7-9 and TRBJ1-1, is DTGVSQNPRHKITKRGQNVTFRCDPISEHNRLYWYRQTLGQGPEFLTYFQNEAQLEKSRLLSDRFSAERPKGSFSTLEIQRTEQGDSAMYLCASSFDPNTEAFFGQGTRLTVV.

The chain recombines TRBV27 with TRBJ2-7; tentative D call: TRBD1 (5 bases). Deletions cut 7 bases from V and 0 bases from J, with 16 bases between. The CDR3 totals 15 residues. Germline-derived CDR1 and CDR2 are MNHEY and SMNVEV (reference sequence). This CDR3 is CASNLRWGSSYEQYF. The CDR3 nucleotides are TGTGCCAGCAACCTGAGGTGGGGCTCCTCCTACGAGCAGTACTTC.

The chain couples TRBV19 to TRBJ2-3, with D hard to call. CDR1 and CDR2 from the germline V gene are LNHDA and SQIVND (reference sequence). V lost 6 bases, J lost 1 base, and 17 bases lay in between. This CDR3 is built from 16 residues. Here the CDR3 reads CASRPHPRLGTDTQYF. The CDR3, as DNA: TGTGCCAGTAGACCCCACCCCAGACTGGGCACAGATACGCAGTATTTT. The full variable domain, with the rest looked up from reference TRBV19 and TRBJ2-3, is DGGITQSPKYLFRKEGQNVTLSCEQNLNHDAMYWYRQDPGQGLRLIYYSQIVNDFQKGDIAEGYSVSREKKESFPLTVTSAQKNPTAFYLCASRPHPRLGTDTQYFGPGTRLTVL.

Only one count was recorded for this clone. The rearrangement links TRBV9 to TRBJ2-5, with 10 bases lining up with TRBD1. Germline CDR1 SGDLS, CDR2 YYNGEE. With 0 bases clipped from V and 5 bases from J, the junction kept 4 bases outside the gene matches. The CDR3 extends over 15 amino acids. This CDR3 is CASSVGKGQGETQYF. CDR3 nucleotides: TGTGCCAGCAGCGTAGGAAAGGGACAGGGGGAGACCCAGTACTTC.

The genes are TRBV5-1 and TRBJ2-1, with D hard to call. V shed 0 bases and J shed 8 bases, with 6 bases lying between them. Germline values: CDR1 SGHRS, CDR2 YFSETQ. This CDR3 comprises 12 residues. This CDR3 reads CASSLGGHEQFF. The CDR3 bases are TGCGCCAGCAGCTTGGGTGGGCATGAGCAGTTCTTC.

The V call is TRBV5-5, the J call TRBJ1-3, with D maybe TRBD1 (6 bases). Germline lookup yields CDR1 SGHKS and CDR2 YYEKEE (reference sequence). This CDR3 comprises 14 residues. Trimming took 2 bases from V and 5 from J, leaving 11 bases between them. Written as DNA, the CDR3 is TGTGCCAGCAGCTTTTGGGGGCAGAGAAACACCATATATTTT. It yields the protein CASSFWGQRNTIYF. Filled out from reference TRBV5-5 and TRBJ1-3, the complete variable domain reads DAGVTQSPTHLIKTRGQQVTLRCSPISGHKSVSWYQQVLGQGPQFIFQYYEKEERGRGNFPDRFSARQFPNYSSELNVNALLLGDSALYLCASSFWGQRNTIYFGEGSWLTVV.

A single count supports this clone. The chain joins TRBV4-3 to TRBJ1-1; 9 bases align to TRBD1. The junction had 6 bases not matched to a gene; V was cut back by 3 bases and J by 7 bases. This CDR3 spans 14 amino acids. From germline, CDR1 is LGHNA and CDR2 YSLEER. CDR3 sequence reads: CASSQEDRGSEAFF. CDR3 bases: TGCGCCAGCAGCCAGGAGGACAGGGGAAGTGAAGCTTTCTTT.

The chain employs TRBV9 and TRBJ2-1; D remains ambiguous. The CDR3 is made up of 13 amino acids. Germline assignment: CDR1 SGDLS and CDR2 YYNGEE. The V and J ends lost 0 bases and 6 bases respectively, with 7 bases between them. The CDR3 is CASSVEGLNEQFF. CDR3 DNA: TGTGCCAGCAGCGTAGAAGGTCTCAATGAGCAGTTCTTC.

The V and J genes are TRBV7-9 and TRBJ2-1, with no clear D. The germline V gene encodes CDR1 SEHNR and CDR2 FQNEAQ (reference sequence). Between the trimmed V and J ends, which lost 4 bases and 10 bases, there was a span of 11 bases. The CDR3 consists of 12 residues. CDR3 sequence (DNA): TGTGCCAGCAGCTGGCCCCTCCGGGAGCAGTTCTTC. Translated: CASSWPLREQFF.

The J gene is TRBJ2-7, the V gene TRBV18, with D possibly matching TRBD1 (5 bases). Germline V gene data show CDR1 as KGHSH and CDR2 as LQKENI. The CDR3 is made up of 15 amino acids. With 4 bases removed from V and 3 bases from J, the gap between germline ends came to 16 bases. The CDR3 reads CASSRTGTGSYEQYF. CDR3 sequence (DNA): TGTGCCAGCTCACGAACGGGTACAGGCAGCTACGAGCAGTACTTC.

This chain links TRBV6-5 with TRBJ2-7; 8 bases align to TRBD1. Germline V lookup: CDR1 MNHEY, CDR2 SVGAGI. The CDR3 totals 14 residues. V dropped 9 bases and J dropped 4; count of bases not matched to a gene: 11. The CDR3 coding sequence is TGTGCCAGTACCCCGGGGACAGGTCTGTACGAGCAGTACTTC. It specifies CASTPGTGLYEQYF.

This chain joins TRBV27 and TRBJ1-2; 7 bases are a match to TRBD1. CDR1 is MNHEY and CDR2 is SMNVEV in the germline V gene (reference sequence). This CDR3 has 18 residues. V dropped 6 bases and J dropped 5; count of bases not matched to a gene: 21. This CDR3 is CASRPLVGQGESGYGYTF. As DNA, the CDR3 is TGTGCCAGCAGGCCTCTGGTCGGGCAGGGGGAATCAGGGTATGGCTACACCTTC.

The V call is TRBV18, the J call TRBJ2-7; no reliable D call. V was trimmed by 3 bases and J by 6 bases, leaving 9 bases between them. The CDR3 is 12 residues long. Germline loops: CDR1 KGHSH, CDR2 LQKENI. CDR3 coding DNA: TGTGCCAGCTCACCTTCGGGTTCCGAGCAGTACTTC. Its translation: CASSPSGSEQYF.

Comments on this clone: Sequence at one end of the junction differs from germline and may be a read error. V and J are TRBV15 and TRBJ1-2, with 7 bases that match TRBD1. The CDR3 consists of 14 residues. Per the germline V gene, CDR1 is LNHNV and CDR2 is YYDKDF (reference sequence). This CDR3 is CATSREVGQQVADF. The DNA for the CDR3 is TGTGCCACCAGCAGAGAAGTGGGACAGCAGGTCGCAGACTTC.

V usage is TRBV2 and J usage is TRBJ2-1, with 10 bases identical to TRBD2. Germline CDR1 SNHLY, CDR2 FYNNEI. V was clipped by 4 bases and J by 0 bases; unmatched bases: 3. This CDR3 is built from 16 residues. CDR3 bases: TGTGCCAGCAGTGGGACTAGCGGTATCTCCTACAATGAGCAGTTCTTC. It translates to CASSGTSGISYNEQFF.

The rearrangement uses TRBV5-1 and TRBJ2-3; no definite D call. The length of the CDR3 is 15 residues. V dropped 0 bases and J dropped 0 bases, with 8 bases sitting between them. The germline V gene has CDR1 SGHRS and CDR2 YFSETQ. The CDR3 is CASSLAVGSTDTQYF. For the CDR3, the DNA is TGCGCCAGCAGCTTGGCGGTAGGGAGCACAGATACGCAGTATTTT.

The CDR3 bases are TGCGCCGGTCCCTTAGGGGAGAACACTGAAGCTTTCTTT. This translates into CAGPLGENTEAFF. V gene TRBV10-1 combines with J gene TRBJ1-1, with a tentative D call TRBD1 (5 bases). V dropped 11 bases and J dropped 1 base, with 14 bases sitting between them. Germline assignment: CDR1 WNHNN and CDR2 SYGVQD (reference sequence). The CDR3 contains 13 residues.

This chain uses TRBV4-2 with TRBJ2-7; D is perhaps TRBD1 or TRBD2 (5 bases each). Germline V gene sequence: CDR1 LGHNA, CDR2 YNFKEQ. Trimming shortened V by 1 base and J by 5 bases, and 12 bases separated the two germline ends. The CDR3 has 14 residues. CDR3 bases: TGTGCCAGCAGCCAAGTGGGGGAAGGGCACGAGCAGTACTTC. Encoded protein: CASSQVGEGHEQYF.

The CDR3 protein is CASSQEGFGLAGWGYEQFF. For the CDR3, the DNA is TGTGCCAGCAGCCAAGAAGGGTTCGGACTAGCGGGGTGGGGCTATGAGCAGTTCTTC. V is TRBV14 and J is TRBJ2-1, with 12 nucleotides matching TRBD2. Germline values: CDR1 SGHDN, CDR2 FVKESK. Losses at the gene ends were 0 bases for V and 8 bases for J; bases not matched to a gene: 14. The CDR3 length is 19 residues.

The chain employs TRBV7-9 and TRBJ2-1; D is unresolved. Trimming removed 1 base from V and 0 bases from J, with 16 bases in between. Germline-derived CDR1 and CDR2 are SEHNR and FQNEAQ (reference sequence). The CDR3 totals 18 residues. In DNA, the CDR3 is TGTGCCAGCAGCTTAGTAGGGCTGCCCGCGAGCTCCTACAATGAGCAGTTCTTC. Translated, it gives CASSLVGLPASSYNEQFF.

The V gene is TRBV7-8, the J gene TRBJ1-2, with D perhaps matching TRBD1 (5 bases). This CDR3 contains 14 residues. Germline CDR1 SGHVS, CDR2 FQNEAQ. V shed 5 bases and J shed 2 bases, with 12 bases lying between them. This CDR3 is CASSRTLQNYGYTF. The CDR3 coding sequence is TGTGCCAGCAGCCGGACACTACAAAACTATGGCTACACCTTC.

The genes are TRBV7-6 and TRBJ2-7; 7 bases align to TRBD1. Germline CDR1 is SGHVS and CDR2 is FNYEAQ. The CDR3 has 15 residues. V lost 1 base and J lost 4; bases outside the gene matches: 7. The CDR3 protein is CASSLDPGGRYEQYF. CDR3 coding DNA: TGTGCCAGCAGCTTAGACCCAGGGGGTCGGTACGAGCAGTACTTC. The entire variable domain, with the rest obtained from reference TRBV7-6 and TRBJ2-7, is as follows: GAGVSQSPRYKVTKRGQDVALRCDPISGHVSLYWYRQALGQGPEFLTYFNYEAQQDKSGLPNDRFSAERPEGSISTLTIQRTEQRDSAMYRCASSLDPGGRYEQYFGPGTRLTVT.